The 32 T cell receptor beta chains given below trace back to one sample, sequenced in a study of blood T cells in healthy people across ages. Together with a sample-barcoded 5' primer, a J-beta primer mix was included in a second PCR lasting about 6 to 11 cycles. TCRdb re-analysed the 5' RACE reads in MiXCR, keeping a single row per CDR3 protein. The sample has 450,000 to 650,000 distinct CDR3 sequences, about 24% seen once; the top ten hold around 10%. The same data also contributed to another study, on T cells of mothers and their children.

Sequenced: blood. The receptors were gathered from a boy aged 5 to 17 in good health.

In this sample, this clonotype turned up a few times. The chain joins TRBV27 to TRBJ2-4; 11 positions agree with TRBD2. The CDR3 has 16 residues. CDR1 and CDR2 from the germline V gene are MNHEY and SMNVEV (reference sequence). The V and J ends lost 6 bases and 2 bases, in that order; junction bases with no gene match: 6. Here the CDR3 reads CASRPLAGGSKNIQYF. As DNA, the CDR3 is TGTGCCAGCAGACCTCTAGCGGGGGGTTCCAAAAACATTCAGTACTTC.

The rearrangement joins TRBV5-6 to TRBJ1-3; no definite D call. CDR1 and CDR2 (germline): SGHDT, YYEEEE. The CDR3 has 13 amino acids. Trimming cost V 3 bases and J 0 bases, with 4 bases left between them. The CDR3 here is CASSSYSGNTIYF. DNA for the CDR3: TGTGCCAGCAGCTCTTACTCTGGAAACACCATATATTTT.

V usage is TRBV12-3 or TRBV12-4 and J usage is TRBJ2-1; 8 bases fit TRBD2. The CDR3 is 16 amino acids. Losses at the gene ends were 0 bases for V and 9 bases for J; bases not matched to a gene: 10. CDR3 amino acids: CASSLAGRAGEAEQFF. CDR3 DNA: TGTGCCAGCAGTTTAGCGGGAAGAGCGGGAGAAGCTGAGCAGTTCTTC.

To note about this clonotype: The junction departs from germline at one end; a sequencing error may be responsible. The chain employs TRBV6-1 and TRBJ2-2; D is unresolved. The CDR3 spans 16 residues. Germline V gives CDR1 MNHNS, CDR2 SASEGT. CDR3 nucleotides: TGTGTCAGCAGGTACCATCGATGGGCGAACACCGGGGAGCTGTTTTTT. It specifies CVSRYHRWANTGELFF.

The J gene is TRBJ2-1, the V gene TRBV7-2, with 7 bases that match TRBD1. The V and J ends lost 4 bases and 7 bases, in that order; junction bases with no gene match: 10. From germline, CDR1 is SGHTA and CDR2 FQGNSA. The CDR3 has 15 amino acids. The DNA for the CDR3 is TGTGCCAGCAGCTCGGGACAGCTTCGGTCGAATGAGCAGTTCTTC. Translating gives CASSSGQLRSNEQFF.

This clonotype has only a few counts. CDR3: CASSPHRDNLSTEAFF. DNA of the CDR3: TGTGCCAGCAGCCCACACCGGGACAACCTGAGCACTGAAGCTTTCTTT. The chain combines TRBV7-9 with TRBJ1-1; TRBD1 is a possible D gene (6 bases). This CDR3 is built from 16 residues. V was clipped by 5 bases and J by 4 bases, with 20 bases between them. CDR1 SEHNR and CDR2 FQNEAQ come from the germline V gene (reference sequence).

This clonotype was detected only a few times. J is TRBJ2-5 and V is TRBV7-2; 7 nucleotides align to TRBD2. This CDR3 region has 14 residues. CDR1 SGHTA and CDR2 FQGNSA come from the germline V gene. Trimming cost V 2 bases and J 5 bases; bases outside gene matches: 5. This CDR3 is CASSLRREGETQYF. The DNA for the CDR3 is TGTGCCAGCAGCTTACGGAGGGAGGGGGAGACCCAGTACTTC.

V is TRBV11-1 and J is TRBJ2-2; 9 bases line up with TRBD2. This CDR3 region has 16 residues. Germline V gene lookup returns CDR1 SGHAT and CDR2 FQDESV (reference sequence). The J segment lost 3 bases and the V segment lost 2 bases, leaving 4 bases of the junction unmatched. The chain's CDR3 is CASSLIAGVDTGELFF. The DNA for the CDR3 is TGTGCCAGCAGCTTAATAGCGGGAGTTGACACCGGGGAGCTGTTTTTT.

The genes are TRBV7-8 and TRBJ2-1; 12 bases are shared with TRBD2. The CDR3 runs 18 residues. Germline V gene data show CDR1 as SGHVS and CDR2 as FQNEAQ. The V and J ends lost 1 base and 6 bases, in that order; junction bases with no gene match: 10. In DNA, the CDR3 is TGTGCCAGCAGCTTAGACCTAGCGGGGGGGCCGGGTTTCAATGAGCAGTTCTTC. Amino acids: CASSLDLAGGPGFNEQFF. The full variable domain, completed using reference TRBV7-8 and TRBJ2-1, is GAGVSQSPRYKVAKRGQDVALRCDPISGHVSLFWYQQALGQGPEFLTYFQNEAQLDKSGLPSDRFFAERPEGSVSTLKIQRTQQEDSAVYLCASSLDLAGGPGFNEQFFGPGTRLTVL.

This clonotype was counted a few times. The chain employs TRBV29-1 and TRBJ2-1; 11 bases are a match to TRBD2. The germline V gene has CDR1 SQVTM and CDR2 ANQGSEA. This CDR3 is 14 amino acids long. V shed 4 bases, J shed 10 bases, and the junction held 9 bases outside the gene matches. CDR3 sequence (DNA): TGCAGCGTTGCGCTAGCGGGAGGCCGACGGGAGCAGTTCTTC. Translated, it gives CSVALAGGRREQFF.

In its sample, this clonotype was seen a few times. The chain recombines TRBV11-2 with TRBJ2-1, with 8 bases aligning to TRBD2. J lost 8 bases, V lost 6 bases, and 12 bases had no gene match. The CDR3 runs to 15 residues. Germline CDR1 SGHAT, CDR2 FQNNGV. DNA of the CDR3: TGTGCCAGCAGGGAAAAAGCGGGAGATGGCTATGAGCAGTTCTTC. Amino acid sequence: CASREKAGDGYEQFF.

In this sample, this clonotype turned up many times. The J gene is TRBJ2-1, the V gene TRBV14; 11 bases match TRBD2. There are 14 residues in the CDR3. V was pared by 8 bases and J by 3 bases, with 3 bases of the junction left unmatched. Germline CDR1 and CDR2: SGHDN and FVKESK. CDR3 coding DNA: TGTGCCAGCCGGACTAGCGGGTACTACAATGAGCAGTTCTTC. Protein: CASRTSGYYNEQFF.

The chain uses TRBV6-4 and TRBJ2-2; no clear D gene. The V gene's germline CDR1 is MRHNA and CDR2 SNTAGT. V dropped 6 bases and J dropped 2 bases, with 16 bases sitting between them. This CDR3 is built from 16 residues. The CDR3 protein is CASSPSKGINTGELFF. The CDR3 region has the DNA TGTGCCAGCAGCCCGAGTAAAGGGATAAACACCGGGGAGCTGTTTTTT.

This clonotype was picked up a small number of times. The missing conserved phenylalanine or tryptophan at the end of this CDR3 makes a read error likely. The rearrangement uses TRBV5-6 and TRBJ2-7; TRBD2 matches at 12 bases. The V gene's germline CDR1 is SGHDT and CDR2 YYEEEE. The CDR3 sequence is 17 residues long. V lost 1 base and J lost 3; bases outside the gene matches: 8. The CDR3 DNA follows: TGTGCCAGCAGCTTGTGGACTAGCGGGACTAAATACTACGAGCAGTACCTC. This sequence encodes CASSLWTSGTKYYEQYL.

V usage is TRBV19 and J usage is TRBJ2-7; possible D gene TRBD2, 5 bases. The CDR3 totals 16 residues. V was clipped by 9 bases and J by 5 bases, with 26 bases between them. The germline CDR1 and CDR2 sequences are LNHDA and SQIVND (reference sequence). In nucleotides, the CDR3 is TGTGCCAGCAGTCCCGGGAACTCCCCTCTGGGTAACGAGCAGTACTTC. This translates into CASSPGNSPLGNEQYF.

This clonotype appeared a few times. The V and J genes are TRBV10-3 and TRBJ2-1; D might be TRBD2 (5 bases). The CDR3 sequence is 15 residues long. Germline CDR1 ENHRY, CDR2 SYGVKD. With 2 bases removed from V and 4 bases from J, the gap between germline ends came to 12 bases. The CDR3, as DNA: TGTGCCATCAGTGAGAGTTCCCGGGGTTACAATGAGCAGTTCTTC. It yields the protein CAISESSRGYNEQFF.

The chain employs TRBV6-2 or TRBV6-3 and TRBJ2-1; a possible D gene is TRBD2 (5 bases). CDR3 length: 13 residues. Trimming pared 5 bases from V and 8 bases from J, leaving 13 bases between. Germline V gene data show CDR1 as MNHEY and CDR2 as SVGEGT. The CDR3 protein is CASSPAEEDEQFF. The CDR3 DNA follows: TGTGCCAGCAGTCCTGCAGAGGAGGATGAGCAGTTCTTC.

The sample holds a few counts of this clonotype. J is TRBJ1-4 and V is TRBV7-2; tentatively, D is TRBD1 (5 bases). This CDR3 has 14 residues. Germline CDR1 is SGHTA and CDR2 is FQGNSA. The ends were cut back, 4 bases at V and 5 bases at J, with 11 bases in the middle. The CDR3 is CASSSGLRNEKLFF. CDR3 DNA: TGTGCCAGCAGCTCGGGACTGAGAAATGAAAAACTGTTTTTT.

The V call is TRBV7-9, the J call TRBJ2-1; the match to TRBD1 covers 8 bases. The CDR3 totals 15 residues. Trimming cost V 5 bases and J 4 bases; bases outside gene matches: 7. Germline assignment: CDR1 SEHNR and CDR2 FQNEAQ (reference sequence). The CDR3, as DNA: TGTGCCAGCAGCCCCCCAGGGGGCGCGTACAATGAGCAGTTCTTC. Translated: CASSPPGGAYNEQFF.

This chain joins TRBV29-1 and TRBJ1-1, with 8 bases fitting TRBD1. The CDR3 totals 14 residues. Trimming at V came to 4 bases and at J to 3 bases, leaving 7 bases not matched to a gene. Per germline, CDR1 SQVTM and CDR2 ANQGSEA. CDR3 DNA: TGCAGCGTTGTGCGACAGGGGCGGGACACTGAAGCTTTCTTT. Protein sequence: CSVVRQGRDTEAFF.

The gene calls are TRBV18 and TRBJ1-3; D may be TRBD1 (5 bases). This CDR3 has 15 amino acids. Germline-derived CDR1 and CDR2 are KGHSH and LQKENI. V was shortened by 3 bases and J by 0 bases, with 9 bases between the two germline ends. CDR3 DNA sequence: TGTGCCAGCTCACCCGACAGATACTCTGGAAACACCATATATTTT. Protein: CASSPDRYSGNTIYF.

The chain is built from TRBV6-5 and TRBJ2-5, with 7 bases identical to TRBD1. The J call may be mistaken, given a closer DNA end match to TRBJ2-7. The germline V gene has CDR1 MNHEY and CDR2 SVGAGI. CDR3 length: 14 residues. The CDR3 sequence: CASRRGQFSYEQYF. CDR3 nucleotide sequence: TGTGCCAGCAGAAGGGGGCAGTTCTCCTACGAGCAGTACTTC.

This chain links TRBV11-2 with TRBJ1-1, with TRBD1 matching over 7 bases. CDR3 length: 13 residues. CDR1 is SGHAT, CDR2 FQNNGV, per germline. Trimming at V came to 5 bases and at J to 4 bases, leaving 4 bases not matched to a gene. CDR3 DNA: TGTGCCAGCAGCACCCACAGGGGCACTGAAGCTTTCTTT. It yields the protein CASSTHRGTEAFF.

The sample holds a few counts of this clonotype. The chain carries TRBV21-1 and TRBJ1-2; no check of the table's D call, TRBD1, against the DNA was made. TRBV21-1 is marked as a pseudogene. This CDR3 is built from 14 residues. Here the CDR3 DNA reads TGTGCCAGCAGCTGGGTGAGGACAGTCTATGGCTACACCTTC. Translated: CASSWVRTVYGYTF.

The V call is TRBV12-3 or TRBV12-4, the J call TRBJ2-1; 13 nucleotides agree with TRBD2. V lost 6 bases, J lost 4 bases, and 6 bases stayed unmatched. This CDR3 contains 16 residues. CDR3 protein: CASSSRLAGGYNEQFF. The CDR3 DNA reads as TGTGCCAGCAGCAGCCGACTAGCGGGGGGTTACAATGAGCAGTTCTTC.

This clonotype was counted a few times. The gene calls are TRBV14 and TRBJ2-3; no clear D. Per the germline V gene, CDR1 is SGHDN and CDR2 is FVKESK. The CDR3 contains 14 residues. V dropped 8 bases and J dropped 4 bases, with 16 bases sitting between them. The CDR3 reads CASPRVFHPDTQYF. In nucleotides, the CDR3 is TGTGCCAGCCCCAGAGTATTCCATCCAGATACGCAGTATTTT.

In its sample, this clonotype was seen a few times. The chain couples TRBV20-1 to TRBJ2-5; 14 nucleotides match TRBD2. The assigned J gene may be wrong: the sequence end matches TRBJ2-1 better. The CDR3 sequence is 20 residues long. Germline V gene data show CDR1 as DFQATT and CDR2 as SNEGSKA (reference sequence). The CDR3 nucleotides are TGCAGTGCTAGAGATTATGTGTTACCCGGGACTAGCGGGAGATACAATGAGCAGTTCTTC. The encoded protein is CSARDYVLPGTSGRYNEQFF.

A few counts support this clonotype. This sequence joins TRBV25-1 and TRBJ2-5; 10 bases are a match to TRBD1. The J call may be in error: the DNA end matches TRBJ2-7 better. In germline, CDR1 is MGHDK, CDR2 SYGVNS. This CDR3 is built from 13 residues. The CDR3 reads CASSGTGGYEQYF. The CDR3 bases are TGTGCCAGCAGTGGGACAGGGGGCTACGAGCAGTACTTC.

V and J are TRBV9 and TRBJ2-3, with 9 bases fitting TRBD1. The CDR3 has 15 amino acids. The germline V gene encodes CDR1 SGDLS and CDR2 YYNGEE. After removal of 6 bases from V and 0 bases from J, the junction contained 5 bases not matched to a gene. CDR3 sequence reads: CASMAGQGSTDTQYF. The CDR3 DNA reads TGTGCCAGCATGGCAGGACAGGGGAGCACAGATACGCAGTATTTT.

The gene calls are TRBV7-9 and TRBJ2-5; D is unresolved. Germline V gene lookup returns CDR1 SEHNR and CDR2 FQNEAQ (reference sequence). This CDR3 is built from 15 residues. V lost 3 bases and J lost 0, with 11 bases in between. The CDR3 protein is CASSFNSQYQETQYF. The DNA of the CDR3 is TGTGCCAGCAGCTTCAACTCCCAATACCAAGAGACCCAGTACTTC.

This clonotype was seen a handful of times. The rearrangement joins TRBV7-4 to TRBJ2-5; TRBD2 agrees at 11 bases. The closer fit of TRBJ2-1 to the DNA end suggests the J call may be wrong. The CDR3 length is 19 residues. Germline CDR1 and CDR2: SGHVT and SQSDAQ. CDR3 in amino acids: CASSPPWLAGGQVGNEQFF. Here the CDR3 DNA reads TGTGCCAGCAGCCCCCCATGGCTAGCGGGAGGACAGGTCGGGAATGAGCAGTTCTTC.

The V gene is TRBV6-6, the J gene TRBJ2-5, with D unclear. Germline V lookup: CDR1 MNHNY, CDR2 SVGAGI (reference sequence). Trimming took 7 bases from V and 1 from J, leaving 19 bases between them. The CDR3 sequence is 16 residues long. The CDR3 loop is CASTTGGVWGQETQYF. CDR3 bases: TGTGCCAGCACCACTGGTGGGGTCTGGGGCCAAGAGACCCAGTACTTC.